This entry describes one T cell receptor beta chain. This clonotype was detected a few times. The specificity of this receptor is unknown. Per-base qualities were not stored, and no clone one base away is much larger. From a lookup of the germline V gene, CDR1 and CDR2 are SGHAT and FQNNGV. Unmatched junction bases come to 9, with V trimmed by 5 bases and J by 1 base. Reading from cysteine to phenylalanine, the CDR3 counts 16 amino acids. CDR3 DNA only is kept here, 48 bases in frame from base 1. The data stem from a study of human T cells and chemical hapten exposure (dated by TCRdb to 2020 to 2022). At the level of the whole study: For sensitization, 2% DPC in acetone was applied to an approximately 2 cm by approximately 2 cm area of upper inner arm skin. Patients additionally received weekly therapeutic DPC doses to the scalp throughout the approximately 24-week study period. For TCR sequencing, blood came from twenty-nine alopecia patients at anywhere from one to four time points (pre-sensitization, 2, 6 and 24 weeks). Patch testing was performed on the upper back with Finn chambers containing 0.01% DPC, and the patch tests were scored after 6 days according to International Contact Dermatitis Research Group standards. Libraries were pooled for sequencing, and variation in per-sample TCR yields was attributed mainly to small differences in library volumes within the pool. The patient cohort, mostly female, included alopecia areata with under or over 50% scalp involvement, alopecia totalis and alopecia universalis. Patient blood was sampled pre-sensitization (week 0) and at 2, 6 and about 24 weeks after DPC sensitization. Peripheral blood TCR repertoire changes were tracked in vivo in alopecia patients during primary and secondary sensitization to the hapten diphenylcyclopropenone (DPC).

To prepare the library, RACE was applied. TCRdb shows the sequencer as NextSeq 500. Library preparation attached unique molecular identifiers to individual cDNA molecules for quantitative, reproducible TCR counting. From each blood RNA sample, both TCR alpha and TCR beta chains were sequenced. The study's own analysis went as follows. Samples had a median of roughly 91,000 TCRs, with a range from roughly 20,000 to 690,600. The Decombinator software suite was used to annotate V, J and CDR3 in the TCR reads. For PS versus PT1 abundance plots, all samples were subsampled to the same number of TCRs (28,000). Expanded TCRs were defined as absent before sensitization and observed at least eight times at the 2-week time point. TCRdb cleaned the public reads at Q25 with fastp, built clones with MiXCR and kept in-frame beta chains. For every CDR3 protein sequence, its rows merge into one entry that carries the most common genes and DNA. The V and J calls, along with clone size, are taken from TCRdb and not from the paper's own processing. Present in this sample are about 57,000 distinct CDR3 sequences, about 9% of which were seen just once. The top ten constitute 13% of the sample.

The meaning of the sample's time point label: patch test 1, 2 weeks after DPC sensitization. The treatment or condition label here, explained by the study, means: therapeutic diphenylcyclopropenone sensitization with weekly scalp DPC. Blood at each patch-test visit was drawn before the patch test was applied. Patients were eligible if aged 18 to 70, diagnosed with alopecia and judged suitable for DPC therapy, and pregnant patients were excluded. Total RNA was isolated from unfractionated whole blood collected in Tempus Blood RNA tubes. Here is what the overall study found, with its caveats: Alopecia, a presumed autoimmune disease, was present in all patients, so the immune response of the patients might differ from that of healthy individuals. Significantly more large CDR3 similarity clusters were formed by expanded TCRs than by pre-sensitization or healthy control sets, consistent with antigen-driven responses. Repeated subsampling changed both the strength of the expansion versus patch-test correlation and the threshold at which the correlation became significant. A positive correlation was found between the number of PT1 expanded TCRs and patch test score, with significance reached at thresholds 8, 16 and 32 but not 4. The number of TCRs above 1 in 1000 frequency did not change with DPC sensitization; there was no evidence of global repertoire structure alterations.

The sequence links TRBV11-2 to TRBJ2-5, and TRBD2 aligns with 8 junction nucleotides. The clonotype was recovered from a woman aged 40 to 49 with alopecia areata. Some clones in this sample may be carry-over from other donors' samples. The input for sequencing was whole blood, taken in connection with sensitization to the hapten diphenylcyclopropenone (DPC). The CDR3 protein is CASSPRGAGAQETQYF. Here is the DNA: TGTGCCAGCAGCCCCCGGGGAGCGGGGGCCCAAGAGACCCAGTACTTC.